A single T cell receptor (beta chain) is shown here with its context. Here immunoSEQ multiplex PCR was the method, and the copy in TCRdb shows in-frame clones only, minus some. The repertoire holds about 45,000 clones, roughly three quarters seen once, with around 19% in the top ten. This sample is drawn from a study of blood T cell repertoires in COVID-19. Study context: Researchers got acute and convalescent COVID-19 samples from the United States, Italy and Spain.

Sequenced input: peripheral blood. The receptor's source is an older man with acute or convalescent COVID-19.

CDR3 in amino acids: CASRRTTGSSYNEQFF. As DNA, the CDR3 is TGTGCCAGCAGACGAACAACAGGGAGCTCCTACAATGAGCAGTTCTTC. The chain recombines TRBV14 with TRBJ2-1; D is possibly TRBD1 (6 bases). The ends were cut back, 6 bases at V and 0 bases at J, with 15 bases in the middle. This CDR3 comprises 16 residues. Looked up from germline, CDR1 is SGHDN and CDR2 is FVKESK. The entire variable domain, with the rest obtained from reference TRBV14 and TRBJ2-1, is as follows: EAGVTQFPSHSVIEKGQTVTLRCDPISGHDNLYWYRRVMGKEIKFLLHFVKESKQDESGMPNNRFLAERTGGTYSTLKVQPAELEDSGVYFCASRRTTGSSYNEQFFGPGTRLTVL.